This record covers a single T cell receptor (beta chain). There are many counts of this clonotype. This receptor's antigen is unknown. No base quality information exists; no much larger clone differs at one position. The TCR beta CDR3 regions were amplified from RNA transcripts. The first round of RT-PCR for the TCR CDR3 was performed with the HTBI primer set and the Qiagen OneStep RT-PCR kit. Libraries were constructed in a second round of multiplex PCR, after which size selection and purification were performed. Libraries were sequenced paired-end with 100 bp reads on an Illumina HiSeq2000. Turning to the authors' computational methods: Raw data were processed with SOAPnuke, discarding reads with adapters, uncalled bases, mean Phred below 15, or no exact constant-primer or identifier match. COPE v1.2.5 was used to merge the high-quality paired reads, and each unique nucleotide sequence was defined as a clonotype. MiTCR v1.1 was used to align clonotypes to the IMGT TRBV, TRBD and TRBJ reference segments. Only V-J combinations with frequency above 0.0001, covering roughly 99% of repertoires, were analysed. A TCS score was defined as the ratio between F50 (clonal expansion) and ExV (chaos), using BLOSUM62-based TCRdist between CDR3 peptides within each V-J. Welch's t-statistics and random forest reduced around 510 V-J features to under 15, which were used in a naive Bayes classifier (R e1071). The public reads were reprocessed in TCRdb via fastp at Q25 and MiXCR, keeping in-frame beta chains. Entries are consolidated by CDR3 protein sequence, retaining the most common genes and DNA. V and J calls and clone size were set by TCRdb, not the authors. This sample has approximately 690,000 distinct CDR3 sequences in its table, and around 13% of those were observed once. 12% of the sample is in the top ten clones.

Ophthalmopathy patients had moderately to severely active disease, Clinical Activity Score of at least 3, NOSPECS grade of at least 4, and duration under 3 months. Patients with uncontrolled infections, other autoimmune diseases, pregnancy or lactation were excluded. Diagnoses relied on clinical symptoms, serum thyroxine and TRAb, thyroid ultrasound and orbital computed tomography. PBMCs were separated from 10 ml of fresh peripheral blood using Ficoll-Paque density gradient centrifugation. Trizol reagent was used to extract total RNA, and RNA quality was then checked on an Agilent 2100 Bioanalyzer. The record originates from a study of T cells in Graves' hyperthyroidism and ophthalmopathy (dated by TCRdb to about 2019). At the level of the whole study: Peripheral blood samples were taken at the time of initial diagnosis, prior to any treatment. Thyroid tissue and blood T-cell repertoires from six Graves' hyperthyroidism patients were also compared in the study. Whether ophthalmopathy could be predicted prospectively was tested in an independent validation cohort made up of under 20 hyperthyroidism patients plus 17 patients who later progressed to ophthalmopathy. After sampling, hyperthyroidism patients received methimazole starting at 30 mg daily, and ophthalmopathy patients received high-dose intravenous methylprednisolone. TCR V-J signatures able to tell the groups apart were searched for in a discovery cohort of some 100 patients, of whom 43 had Graves' ophthalmopathy and roughly 59 had stable Graves' hyperthyroidism. The 95 to 100 discovery patients were divided at random into training and test sets in a 7:3 ratio. The paper reports TCR Vbeta CDR3 sequencing of 135 peripheral blood samples: 40 to 45 ophthalmopathy, around 80 hyperthyroidism and 17 progressor patients.

Overall results and qualifications from the work: In validation, progression to ophthalmopathy was predicted by the model with almost 71% sensitivity and under 85% specificity, a median of about 6.4 months before onset. Most expanded thyroid clonotypes (frequency above 0.001) were also detected in blood, a finding suggesting that blood repertoires may reflect thyroid immune responses. No statistical method was used to set the sample size in advance, and investigators knew the group allocation. Ophthalmopathy was separated from stable hyperthyroidism by a 13 V-J signature model, with roughly 88% sensitivity and about 81% specificity obtained in cross-validation and 80%/75% obtained in testing.

The sample comprised blood. The source is a woman aged 50 to 60 with Graves' ophthalmopathy.

CDR3 sequence: CASSFPSTGVGGYTF. DNA sequence: TGTGCCAGCAGTTTCCCCTCGACAGGGGTAGGCGGCTACACCTTC. In this chain, TRBV28 is recombined with TRBJ1-2, with 8 bases aligning to TRBD1. V is pruned by 3 bases and J by 8 bases, leaving 11 bases of the junction without a gene match. The germline V gene yields MDHEN for CDR1 and SYDVKM for CDR2. From the cysteine up to the phenylalanine, the CDR3 has a length of 15 residues. CDR3 DNA is the only sequence kept; it has 45 bases, read in frame from the first base.